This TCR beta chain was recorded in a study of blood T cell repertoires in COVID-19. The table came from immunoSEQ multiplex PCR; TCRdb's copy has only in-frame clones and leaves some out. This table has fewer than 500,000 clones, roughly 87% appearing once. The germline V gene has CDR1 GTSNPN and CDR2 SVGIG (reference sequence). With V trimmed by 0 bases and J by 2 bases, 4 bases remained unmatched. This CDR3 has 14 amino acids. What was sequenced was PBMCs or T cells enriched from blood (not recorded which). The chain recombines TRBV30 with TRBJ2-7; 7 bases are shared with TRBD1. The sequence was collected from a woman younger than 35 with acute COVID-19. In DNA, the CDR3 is TGTGCCTGGAGTGTAGCGACAGGGACCTACGAGCAGTACTTC. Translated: CAWSVATGTYEQYF. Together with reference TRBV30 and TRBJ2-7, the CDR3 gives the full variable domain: SQTIHQWPATLVQPVGSPLSLECTVEGTSNPNLYWYRQAAGRGLQLLFYSVGIGQISSEVPQNLSASRPQDRQFILSSKKLLLSDSGFYLCAWSVATGTYEQYFGPGTRLTVT.